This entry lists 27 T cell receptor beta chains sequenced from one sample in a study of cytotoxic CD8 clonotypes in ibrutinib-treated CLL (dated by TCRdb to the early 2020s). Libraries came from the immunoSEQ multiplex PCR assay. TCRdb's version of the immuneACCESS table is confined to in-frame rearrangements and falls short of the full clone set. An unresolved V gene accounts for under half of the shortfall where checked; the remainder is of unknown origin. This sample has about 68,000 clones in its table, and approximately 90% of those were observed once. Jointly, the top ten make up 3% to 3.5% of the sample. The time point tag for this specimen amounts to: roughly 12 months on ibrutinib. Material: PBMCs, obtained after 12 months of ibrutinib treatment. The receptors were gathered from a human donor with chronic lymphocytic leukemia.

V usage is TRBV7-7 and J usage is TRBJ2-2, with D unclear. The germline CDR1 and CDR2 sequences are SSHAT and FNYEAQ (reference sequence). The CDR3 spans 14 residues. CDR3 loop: CATTLTGNTGELFF. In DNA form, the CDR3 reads TGTGCTACTACACTAACCGGGAACACCGGGGAGCTGTTTTTT.

Here the CDR3 reads CASSFNAYGRADGELFF. CDR3 nucleotides: TGTGCCAGCAGCTTTAATGCTTACGGGAGGGCCGACGGGGAGCTGTTTTTT. This chain connects TRBV11-3 to TRBJ2-2, with TRBD2 matching over 8 bases. The V gene's germline CDR1 is SGHNT and CDR2 YENEEA. The CDR3 has 17 amino acids. V was clipped by 3 bases and J by 7 bases; unmatched bases: 13.

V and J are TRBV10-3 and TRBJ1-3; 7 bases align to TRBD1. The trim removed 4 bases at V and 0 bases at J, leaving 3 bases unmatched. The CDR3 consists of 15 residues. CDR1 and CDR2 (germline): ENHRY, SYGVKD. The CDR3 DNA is TGTGCCATCAGTGCGGACAGGACCTCTGGAAACACCATATATTTT. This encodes CAISADRTSGNTIYF.

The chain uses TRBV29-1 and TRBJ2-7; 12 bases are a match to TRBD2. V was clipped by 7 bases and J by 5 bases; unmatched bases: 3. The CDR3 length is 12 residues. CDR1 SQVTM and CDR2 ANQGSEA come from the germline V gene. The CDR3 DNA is TGCAGCGGGTGGACTAGCGGGAACGAGCAGTACTTC. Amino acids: CSGWTSGNEQYF.

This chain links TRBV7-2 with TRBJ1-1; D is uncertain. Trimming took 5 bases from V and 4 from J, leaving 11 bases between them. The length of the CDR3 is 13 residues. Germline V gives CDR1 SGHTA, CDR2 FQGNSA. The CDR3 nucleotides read TGTGCCAGCAGCCTCCGTGTGGTCACTGAAGCTTTCTTT. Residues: CASSLRVVTEAFF.

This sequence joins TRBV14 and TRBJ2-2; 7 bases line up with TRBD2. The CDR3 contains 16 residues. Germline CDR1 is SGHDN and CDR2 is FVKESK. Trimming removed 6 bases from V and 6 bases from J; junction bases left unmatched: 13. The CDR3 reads CASSFTGTIHSGELFF. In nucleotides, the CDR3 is TGTGCCAGCAGTTTTACCGGGACTATTCATTCCGGGGAGCTGTTTTTT.

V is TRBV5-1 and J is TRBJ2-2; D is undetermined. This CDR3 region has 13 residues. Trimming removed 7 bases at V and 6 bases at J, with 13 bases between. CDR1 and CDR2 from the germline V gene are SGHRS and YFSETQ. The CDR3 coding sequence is TGCGCCAGCTTCATCTCCCGCGCCGGGGAGCTGTTTTTT. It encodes CASFISRAGELFF.

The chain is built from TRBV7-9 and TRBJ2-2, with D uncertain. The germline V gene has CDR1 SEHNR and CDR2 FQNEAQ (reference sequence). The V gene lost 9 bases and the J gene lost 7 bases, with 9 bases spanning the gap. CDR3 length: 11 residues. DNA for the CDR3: TGTGCCAGGGGGTCGAGCGGGGAGCTGTTTTTT. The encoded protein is CARGSSGELFF.

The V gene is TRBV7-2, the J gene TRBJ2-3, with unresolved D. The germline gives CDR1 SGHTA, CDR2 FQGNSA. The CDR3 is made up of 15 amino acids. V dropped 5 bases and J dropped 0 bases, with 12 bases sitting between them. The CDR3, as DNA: TGTGCCAGCAGCCCCTCGTATTTGAGCACAGATACGCAGTATTTT. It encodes CASSPSYLSTDTQYF.

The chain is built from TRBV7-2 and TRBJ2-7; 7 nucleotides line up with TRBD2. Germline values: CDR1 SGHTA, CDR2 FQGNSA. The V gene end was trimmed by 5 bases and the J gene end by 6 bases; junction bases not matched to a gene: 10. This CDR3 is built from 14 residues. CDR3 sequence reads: CASSGAGDFGEQYF. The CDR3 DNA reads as TGTGCCAGCAGCGGGGCGGGGGACTTTGGCGAGCAGTACTTC. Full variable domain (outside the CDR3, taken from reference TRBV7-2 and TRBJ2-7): GAGVSQSPSNKVTEKGKDVELRCDPISGHTALYWYRQSLGQGLEFLIYFQGNSAPDKSGLPSDRFSAERTGGSVSTLTIQRTQQEDSAVYLCASSGAGDFGEQYFGPGTRLTVT.

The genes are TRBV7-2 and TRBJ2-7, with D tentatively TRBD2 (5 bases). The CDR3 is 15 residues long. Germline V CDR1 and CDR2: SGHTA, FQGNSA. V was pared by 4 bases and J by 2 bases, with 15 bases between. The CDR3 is CASSSGLLAAYEQYF. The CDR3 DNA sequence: TGTGCCAGCAGCTCTGGGCTCCTAGCCGCCTACGAGCAGTACTTC.

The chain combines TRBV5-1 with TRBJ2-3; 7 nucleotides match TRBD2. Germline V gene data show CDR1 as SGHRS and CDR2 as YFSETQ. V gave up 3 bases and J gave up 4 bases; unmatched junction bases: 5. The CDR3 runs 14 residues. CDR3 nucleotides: TGCGCCAGCAGCTCAACGGGAGGCGCAGATACGCAGTATTTT. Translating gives CASSSTGGADTQYF.

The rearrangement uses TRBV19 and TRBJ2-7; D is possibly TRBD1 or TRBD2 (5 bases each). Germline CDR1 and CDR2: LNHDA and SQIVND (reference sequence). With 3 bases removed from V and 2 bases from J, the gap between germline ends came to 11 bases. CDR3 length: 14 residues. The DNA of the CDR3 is TGTGCCAGTAGTATTAGGGACGCTCCCTACGAGCAGTACTTC. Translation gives CASSIRDAPYEQYF.

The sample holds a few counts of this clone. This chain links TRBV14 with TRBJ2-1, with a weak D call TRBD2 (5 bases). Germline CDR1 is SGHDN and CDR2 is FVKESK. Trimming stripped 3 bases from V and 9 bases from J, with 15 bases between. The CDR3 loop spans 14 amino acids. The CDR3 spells CASSQFIEGIEQFF. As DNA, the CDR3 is TGTGCCAGCAGCCAGTTTATAGAGGGAATTGAGCAGTTCTTC.

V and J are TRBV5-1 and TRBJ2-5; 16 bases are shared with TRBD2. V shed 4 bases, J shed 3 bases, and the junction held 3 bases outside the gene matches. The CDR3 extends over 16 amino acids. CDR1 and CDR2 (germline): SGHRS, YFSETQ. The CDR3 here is CASSRGLAGGKETQYF. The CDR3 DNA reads TGCGCCAGCAGCCGGGGACTAGCGGGAGGGAAAGAGACCCAGTACTTC.

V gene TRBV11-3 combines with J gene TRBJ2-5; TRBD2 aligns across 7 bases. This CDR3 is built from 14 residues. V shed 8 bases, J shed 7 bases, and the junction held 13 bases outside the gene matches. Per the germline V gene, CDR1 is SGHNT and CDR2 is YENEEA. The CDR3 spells CASGGVSGSGTQYF. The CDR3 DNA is TGTGCCAGCGGGGGGGTGTCGGGTTCCGGGACCCAGTACTTC.

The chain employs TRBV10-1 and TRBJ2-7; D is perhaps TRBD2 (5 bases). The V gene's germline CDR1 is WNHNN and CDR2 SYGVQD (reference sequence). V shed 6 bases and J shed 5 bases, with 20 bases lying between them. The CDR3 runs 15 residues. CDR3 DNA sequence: TGCGCCAGCAGCCCCCAAGCCGGGGTCTTCGACGAGCAGTACTTC. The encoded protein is CASSPQAGVFDEQYF.

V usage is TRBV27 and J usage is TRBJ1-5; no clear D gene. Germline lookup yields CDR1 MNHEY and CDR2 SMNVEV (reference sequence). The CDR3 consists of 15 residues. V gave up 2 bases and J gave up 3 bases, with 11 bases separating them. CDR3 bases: TGTGCCAGCAGTTTAACGGGCGGAAACAATCAGCCCCAGCATTTT. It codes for CASSLTGGNNQPQHF.

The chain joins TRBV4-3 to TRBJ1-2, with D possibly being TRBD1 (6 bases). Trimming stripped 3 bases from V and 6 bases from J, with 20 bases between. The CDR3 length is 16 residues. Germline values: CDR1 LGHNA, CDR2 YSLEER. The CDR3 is CASSHPIQGFDDGYTF. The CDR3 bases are TGCGCCAGCAGCCACCCCATACAGGGATTTGATGATGGCTACACCTTC.

This CDR3 reads CASSEGIGLDEQYF. The CDR3 bases are TGTGCCAGCAGTGAAGGAATCGGCCTGGACGAGCAGTACTTC. The chain joins TRBV6-1 to TRBJ2-7, with D uncertain. The CDR3 is 14 amino acids. V was cut by 1 base and J by 5 bases, with 12 bases left in between. The germline gives CDR1 MNHNS, CDR2 SASEGT.

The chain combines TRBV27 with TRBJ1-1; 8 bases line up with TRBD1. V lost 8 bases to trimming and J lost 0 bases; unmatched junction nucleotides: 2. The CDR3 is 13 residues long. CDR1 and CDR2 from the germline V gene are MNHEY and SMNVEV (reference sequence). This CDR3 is CASRRGLNTEAFF. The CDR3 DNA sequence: TGTGCCAGCCGCAGGGGGCTGAACACTGAAGCTTTCTTT.

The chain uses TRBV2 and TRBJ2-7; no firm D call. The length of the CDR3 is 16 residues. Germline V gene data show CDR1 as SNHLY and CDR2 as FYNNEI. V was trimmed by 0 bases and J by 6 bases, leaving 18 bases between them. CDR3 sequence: CASSEAGQRLTPEQYF. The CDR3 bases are TGTGCCAGCAGTGAAGCGGGCCAGCGACTCACCCCCGAGCAGTACTTC.

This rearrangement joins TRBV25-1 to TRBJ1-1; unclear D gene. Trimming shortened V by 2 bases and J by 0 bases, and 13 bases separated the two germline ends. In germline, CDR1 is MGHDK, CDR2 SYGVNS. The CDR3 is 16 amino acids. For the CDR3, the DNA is TGTGCCAGCAGTGAAGCTTTAGGGCAGGTGAACACTGAAGCTTTCTTT. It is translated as CASSEALGQVNTEAFF.

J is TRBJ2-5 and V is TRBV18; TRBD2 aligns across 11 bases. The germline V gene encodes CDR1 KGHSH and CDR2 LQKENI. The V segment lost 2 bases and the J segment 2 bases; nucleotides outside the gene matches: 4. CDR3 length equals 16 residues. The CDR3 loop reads CASSPTSGRGQETQYF. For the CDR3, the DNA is TGTGCCAGCTCACCAACTAGCGGGAGAGGTCAAGAGACCCAGTACTTC.

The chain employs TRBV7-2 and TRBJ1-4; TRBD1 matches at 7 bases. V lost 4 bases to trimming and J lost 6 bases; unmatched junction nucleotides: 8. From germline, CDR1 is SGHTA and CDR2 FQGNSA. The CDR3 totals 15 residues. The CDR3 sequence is CASSWMTGTYEKLFF. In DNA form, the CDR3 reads TGTGCCAGCAGCTGGATGACAGGGACGTATGAAAAACTGTTTTTT.

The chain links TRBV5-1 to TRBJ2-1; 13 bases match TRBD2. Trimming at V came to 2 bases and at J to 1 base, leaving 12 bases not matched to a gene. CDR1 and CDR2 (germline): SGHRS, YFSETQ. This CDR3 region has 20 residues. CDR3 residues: CASSFPGLAGKYESYNEQFF. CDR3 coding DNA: TGCGCCAGCAGCTTCCCGGGACTAGCGGGAAAGTACGAGTCCTACAATGAGCAGTTCTTC.

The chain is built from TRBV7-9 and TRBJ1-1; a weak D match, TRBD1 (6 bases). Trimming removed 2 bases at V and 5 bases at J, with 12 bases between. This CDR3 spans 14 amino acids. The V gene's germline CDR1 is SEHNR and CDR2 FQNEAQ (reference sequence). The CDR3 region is CASSLTRGWTEAFF. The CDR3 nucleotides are TGTGCCAGCAGCTTAACCAGGGGTTGGACTGAAGCTTTCTTT.